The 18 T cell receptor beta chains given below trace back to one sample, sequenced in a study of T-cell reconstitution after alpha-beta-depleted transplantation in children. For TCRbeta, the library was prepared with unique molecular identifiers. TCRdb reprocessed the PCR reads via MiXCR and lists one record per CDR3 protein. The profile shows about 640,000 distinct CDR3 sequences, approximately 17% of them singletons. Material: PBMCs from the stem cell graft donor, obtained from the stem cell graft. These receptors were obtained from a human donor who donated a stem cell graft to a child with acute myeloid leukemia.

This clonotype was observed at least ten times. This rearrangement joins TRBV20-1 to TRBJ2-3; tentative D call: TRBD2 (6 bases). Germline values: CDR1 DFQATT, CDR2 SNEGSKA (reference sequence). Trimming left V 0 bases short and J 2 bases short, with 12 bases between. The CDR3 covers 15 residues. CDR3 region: CSARDGGTATDTQYF. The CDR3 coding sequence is TGCAGTGCTAGAGATGGCGGGACCGCCACAGATACGCAGTATTTT.

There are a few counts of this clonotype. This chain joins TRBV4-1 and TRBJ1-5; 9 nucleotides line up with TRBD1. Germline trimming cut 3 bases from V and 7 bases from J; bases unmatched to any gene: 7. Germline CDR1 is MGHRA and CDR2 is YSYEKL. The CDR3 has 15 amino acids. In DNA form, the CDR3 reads TGCGCCAGCAGCCAGGACGGACAGGGGTGGCAGCCCCAGCATTTT. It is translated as CASSQDGQGWQPQHF.

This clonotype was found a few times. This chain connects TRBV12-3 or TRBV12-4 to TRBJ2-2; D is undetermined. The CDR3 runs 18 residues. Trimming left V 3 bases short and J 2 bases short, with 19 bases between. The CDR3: CASSFAPDPRHNTGELFF. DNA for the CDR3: TGTGCCAGCAGTTTTGCCCCCGACCCGAGGCACAACACCGGGGAGCTGTTTTTT.

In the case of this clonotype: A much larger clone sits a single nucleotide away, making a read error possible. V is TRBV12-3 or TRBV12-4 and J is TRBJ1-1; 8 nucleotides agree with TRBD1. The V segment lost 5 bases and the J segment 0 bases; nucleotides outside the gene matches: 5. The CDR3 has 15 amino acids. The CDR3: CASSMKQGVNTEAFF. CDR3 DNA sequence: TGTGCCAGCAGTATGAAACAGGGGGTGAACACTGAAGCTTTCTTT.

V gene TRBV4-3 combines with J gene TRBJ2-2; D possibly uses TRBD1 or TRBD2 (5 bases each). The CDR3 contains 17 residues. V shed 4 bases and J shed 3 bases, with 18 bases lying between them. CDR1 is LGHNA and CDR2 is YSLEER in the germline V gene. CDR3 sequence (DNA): TGCGCCAGCAGCCCTGGGACCGCCTCACCCTACACCGGGGAGCTGTTTTTT. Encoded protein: CASSPGTASPYTGELFF.

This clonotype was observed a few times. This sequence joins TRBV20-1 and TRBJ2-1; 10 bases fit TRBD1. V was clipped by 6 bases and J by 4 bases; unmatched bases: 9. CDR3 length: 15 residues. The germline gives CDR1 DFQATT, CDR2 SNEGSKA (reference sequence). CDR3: CSAQGGTGVYNEQFF. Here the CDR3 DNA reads TGCAGTGCCCAGGGAGGGACAGGGGTGTACAATGAGCAGTTCTTC.

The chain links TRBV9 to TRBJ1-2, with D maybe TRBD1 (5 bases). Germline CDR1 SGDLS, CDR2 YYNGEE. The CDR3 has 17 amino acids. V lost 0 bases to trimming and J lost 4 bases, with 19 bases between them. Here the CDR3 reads CASSVAPTGPPTYGYTF. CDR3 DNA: TGTGCCAGCAGCGTAGCTCCCACAGGACCCCCTACCTATGGCTACACCTTC. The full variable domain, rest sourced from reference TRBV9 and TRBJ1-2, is DSGVTQTPKHLITATGQRVTLRCSPRSGDLSVYWYQQSLDQGLQFLIQYYNGEERAKGNILERFSAQQFPDLHSELNLSSLELGDSALYFCASSVAPTGPPTYGYTFGSGTRLTVV.

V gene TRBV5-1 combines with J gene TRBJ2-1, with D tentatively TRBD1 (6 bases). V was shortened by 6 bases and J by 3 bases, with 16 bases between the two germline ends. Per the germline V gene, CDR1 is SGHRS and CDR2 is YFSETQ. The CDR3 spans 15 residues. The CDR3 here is CASNLGHQIYNEQFF. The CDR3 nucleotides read TGCGCCAGCAACCTGGGACACCAGATCTACAATGAGCAGTTCTTC.

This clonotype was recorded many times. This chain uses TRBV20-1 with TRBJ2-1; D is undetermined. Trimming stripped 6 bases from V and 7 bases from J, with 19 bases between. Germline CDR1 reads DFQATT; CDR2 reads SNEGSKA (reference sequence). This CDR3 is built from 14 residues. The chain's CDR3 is CSAIDSIVWNEQFF. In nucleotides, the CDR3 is TGCAGTGCCATTGACTCTATCGTGTGGAATGAGCAGTTCTTC.

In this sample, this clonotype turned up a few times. In DNA, the CDR3 is TGTGCCAGCAGCTTACCCACAGTGAACACTGAAGCTTTCTTT. Encoded protein: CASSLPTVNTEAFF. The chain joins TRBV13 to TRBJ1-1; D not resolved. V was pared by 2 bases and J by 0 bases, with 7 bases between. The CDR3 is made up of 14 amino acids. Germline lookup yields CDR1 PRHDT and CDR2 FYEKMQ (reference sequence).

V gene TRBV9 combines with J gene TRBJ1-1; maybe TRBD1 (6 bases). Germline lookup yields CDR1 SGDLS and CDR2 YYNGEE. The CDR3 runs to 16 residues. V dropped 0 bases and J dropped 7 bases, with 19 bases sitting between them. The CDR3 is CASSVGGGVGPVEAFF. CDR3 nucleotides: TGTGCCAGCAGCGTAGGAGGGGGAGTGGGACCCGTTGAAGCTTTCTTT.

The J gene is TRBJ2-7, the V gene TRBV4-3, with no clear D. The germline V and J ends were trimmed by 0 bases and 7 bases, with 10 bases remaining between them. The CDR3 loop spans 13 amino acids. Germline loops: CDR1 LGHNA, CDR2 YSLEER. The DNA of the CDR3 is TGCGCCAGCAGCCAAGAGAGGAATTGGGAGCAGTACTTC. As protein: CASSQERNWEQYF.

Here the CDR3 reads CASSSGFNTDTQYF. The CDR3 DNA is TGTGCCAGCAGCTCGGGGTTCAACACAGATACGCAGTATTTT. The V call is TRBV27, the J call TRBJ2-3, with a possible D match to TRBD2 (5 bases). The CDR3 loop spans 14 amino acids. V shed 6 bases and J shed 2 bases, with 12 bases lying between them. Germline CDR1 is MNHEY and CDR2 is SMNVEV (reference sequence).

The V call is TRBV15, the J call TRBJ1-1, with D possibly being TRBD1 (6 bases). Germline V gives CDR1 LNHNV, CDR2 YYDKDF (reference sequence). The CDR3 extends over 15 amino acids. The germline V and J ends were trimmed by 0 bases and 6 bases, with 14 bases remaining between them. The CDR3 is CATSRDFGGASEAFF. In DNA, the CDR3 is TGTGCCACCAGCAGAGATTTTGGGGGGGCCTCTGAAGCTTTCTTT.

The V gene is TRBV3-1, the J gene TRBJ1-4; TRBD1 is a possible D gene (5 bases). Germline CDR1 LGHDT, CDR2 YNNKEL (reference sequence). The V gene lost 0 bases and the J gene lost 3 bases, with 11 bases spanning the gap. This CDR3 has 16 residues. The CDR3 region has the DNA TGTGCCAGCAGCCAAGATGACAGCCTTTCTAATGAAAAACTGTTTTTT. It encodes CASSQDDSLSNEKLFF.

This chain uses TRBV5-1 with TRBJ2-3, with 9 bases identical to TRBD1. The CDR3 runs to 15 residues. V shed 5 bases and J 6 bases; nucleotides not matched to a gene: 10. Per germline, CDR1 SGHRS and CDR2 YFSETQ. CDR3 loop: CASRLRDRETDTQYF. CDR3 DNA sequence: TGCGCCAGCAGGCTACGGGACAGGGAAACGGATACGCAGTATTTT.

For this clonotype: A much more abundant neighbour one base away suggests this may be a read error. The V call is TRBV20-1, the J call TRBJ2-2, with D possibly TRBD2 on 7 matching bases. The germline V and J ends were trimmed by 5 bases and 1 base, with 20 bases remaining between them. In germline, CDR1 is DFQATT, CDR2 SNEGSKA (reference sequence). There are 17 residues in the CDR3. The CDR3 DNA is TGCAGTGCTCCCCATAGGGGGGGGGCCTGGAACACCGGGGAGCTGTTTTTT. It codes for CSAPHRGGAWNTGELFF.

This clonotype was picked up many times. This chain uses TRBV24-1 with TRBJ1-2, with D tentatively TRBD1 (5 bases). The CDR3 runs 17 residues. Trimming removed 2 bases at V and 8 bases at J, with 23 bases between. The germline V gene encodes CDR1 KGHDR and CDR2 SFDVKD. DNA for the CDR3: TGTGCCACCAGTGATTCCAGAAACCCGGGACGGCCATCCGGCTACACCTTC. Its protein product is CATSDSRNPGRPSGYTF.